The sequence of this T cell receptor (beta chain) was determined in a study of blood T cell repertoires in COVID-19. Authors' analysis steps: Nucleated cell counts were estimated from reference gene primer amplification. Data came from immunoSEQ multiplex PCR; TCRdb stores just in-frame clones and leaves some out. V and J calls and clone size are given by that table; D and trimming were obtained from the DNA. In the table there are approximately 150,000 clones, 80% to 90% of which are singletons. Trimming stripped 10 bases from V and 0 bases from J, with 10 bases between. The CDR3 consists of 13 residues. Germline CDR1 KGHDR, CDR2 SFDVKD.

V usage is TRBV24-1 and J usage is TRBJ2-3; tentatively, D is TRBD1 (6 bases). This TCR was sampled from a human donor with acute or convalescent COVID-19. The donor label of this sample is uncertain. The specimen sequenced was peripheral blood. The DNA of the CDR3 is TGTGCCACGGCAACAGGGAGCACAGATACGCAGTATTTT. It yields the protein CATATGSTDTQYF.